Listed here is a single T cell receptor beta chain. A read error may produce the germline difference seen at one junction end. The entry originates in a study of blood T cell repertoires in COVID-19. The germline gives CDR1 SGHRS, CDR2 YFSETQ. The CDR3 is 15 amino acids. Using immunoSEQ multiplex PCR, the repertoire was profiled, and TCRdb retains in-frame clones only, with some absent. The table includes roughly 67,000 clones, about three quarters detected once. The clonotype originates from a human donor in a cohort sampled during active COVID-19. What was sequenced was peripheral blood. V is TRBV5-1 and J is TRBJ1-1; weak D call: TRBD1 (6 bases). CDR3 DNA: TGCGCCACCAGCCGGATCGCAGGGGAAAGTGCTGAAGCTTTCTTT. Protein product: CATSRIAGESAEAFF.